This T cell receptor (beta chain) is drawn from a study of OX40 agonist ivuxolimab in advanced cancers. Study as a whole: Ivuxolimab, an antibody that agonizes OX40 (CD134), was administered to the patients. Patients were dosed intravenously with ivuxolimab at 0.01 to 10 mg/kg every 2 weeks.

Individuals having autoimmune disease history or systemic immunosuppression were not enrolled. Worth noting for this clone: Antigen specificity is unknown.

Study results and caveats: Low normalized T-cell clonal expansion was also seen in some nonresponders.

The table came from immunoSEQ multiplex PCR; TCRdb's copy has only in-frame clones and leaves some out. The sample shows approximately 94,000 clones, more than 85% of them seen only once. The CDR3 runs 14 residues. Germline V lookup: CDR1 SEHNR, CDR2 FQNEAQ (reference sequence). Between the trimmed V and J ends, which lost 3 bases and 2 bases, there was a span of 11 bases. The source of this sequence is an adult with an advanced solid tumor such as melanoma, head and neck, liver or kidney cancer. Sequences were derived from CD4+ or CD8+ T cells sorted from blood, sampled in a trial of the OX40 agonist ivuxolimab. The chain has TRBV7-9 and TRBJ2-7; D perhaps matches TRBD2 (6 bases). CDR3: CASSFTGSPYEQYF. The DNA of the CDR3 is TGTGCCAGCAGCTTTACCGGGAGTCCCTACGAGCAGTACTTC.